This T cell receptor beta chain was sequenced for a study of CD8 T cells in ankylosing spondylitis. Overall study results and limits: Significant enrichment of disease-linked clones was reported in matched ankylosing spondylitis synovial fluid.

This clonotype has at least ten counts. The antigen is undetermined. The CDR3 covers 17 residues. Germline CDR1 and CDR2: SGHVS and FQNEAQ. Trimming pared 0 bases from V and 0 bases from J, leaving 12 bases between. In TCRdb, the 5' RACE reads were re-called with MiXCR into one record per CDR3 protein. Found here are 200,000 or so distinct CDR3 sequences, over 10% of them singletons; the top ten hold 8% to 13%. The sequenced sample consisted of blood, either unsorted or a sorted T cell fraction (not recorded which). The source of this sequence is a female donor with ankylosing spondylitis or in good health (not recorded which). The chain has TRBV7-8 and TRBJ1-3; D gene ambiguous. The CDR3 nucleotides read TGTGCCAGCAGCTTAGCCCCGGGAACAGTCTCTGGAAACACCATATATTTT. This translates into CASSLAPGTVSGNTIYF.